This T cell receptor beta chain was captured by sequencing in a study of Graves' ophthalmopathy and Graves' hyperthyroidism. The authors amplified TCR beta CDR3 regions, and they did so from RNA transcripts for repertoire sequencing. The first-round RT-PCR employed HTBI primers together with the Qiagen OneStep RT-PCR kit. A multiplex PCR was then performed as the second round. MiXCR, run by TCRdb on the multiplex PCR reads, gives a single entry per CDR3 protein. The table lists hundreds of thousands of distinct CDR3 sequences, roughly 40% of them singletons. The CDR3 totals 14 residues. The germline CDR1 and CDR2 sequences are SEHNR and FQNEAQ (reference sequence). Trimming left V 4 bases short and J 4 bases short, with 13 bases between.

The receptor's source is an adult man with Graves' ophthalmopathy. What was sequenced was peripheral blood. This chain connects TRBV7-9 to TRBJ1-2, with a possible D match to TRBD1 (5 bases). This CDR3 is CASSYRTPSYGYTF. CDR3 DNA: TGTGCCAGCAGCTACAGGACCCCTAGCTATGGCTACACCTTC.